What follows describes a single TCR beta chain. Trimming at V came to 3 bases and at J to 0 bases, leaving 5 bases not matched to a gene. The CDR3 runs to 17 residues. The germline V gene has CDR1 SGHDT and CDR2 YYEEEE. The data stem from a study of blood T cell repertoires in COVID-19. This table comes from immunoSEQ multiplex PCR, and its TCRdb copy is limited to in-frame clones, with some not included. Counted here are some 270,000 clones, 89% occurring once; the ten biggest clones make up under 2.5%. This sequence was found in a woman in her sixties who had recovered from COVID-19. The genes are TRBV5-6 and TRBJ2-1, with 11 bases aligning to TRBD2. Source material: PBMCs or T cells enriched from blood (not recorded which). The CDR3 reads CASSWTSGLSSYNEQFF. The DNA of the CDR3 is TGTGCCAGCAGCTGGACTAGCGGGCTAAGCTCCTACAATGAGCAGTTCTTC. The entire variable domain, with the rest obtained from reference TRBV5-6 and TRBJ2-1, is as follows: DAGVTQSPTHLIKTRGQQVTLRCSPKSGHDTVSWYQQALGQGPQFIFQYYEEEERQRGNFPDRFSGHQFPNYSSELNVNALLLGDSALYLCASSWTSGLSSYNEQFFGPGTRLTVL.